One sample yielded the 16 T cell receptor beta chains listed below, sequenced in a study of cytomegalovirus exposure and HLA in healthy donors. Primers for the PCR totalled 60 Vbeta and 13 Jbeta. TCRdb keeps only in-frame clones here, not all; method: immunoSEQ multiplex PCR. The data hold roughly 150,000 clones, with around three quarters observed a single time. The sample comprised PBMCs. The receptors here all came from a male donor in good health and CMV-seronegative.

This clone was found a few times. The gene calls are TRBV15 and TRBJ2-1; TRBD2 agrees at 8 bases. CDR3 size: 18 residues. Looked up from germline, CDR1 is LNHNV and CDR2 is YYDKDF (reference sequence). Trimming took 0 bases from V and 10 from J; bases not matched to a gene: 17. The CDR3 spells CATSRDHSEAGVSREQFF. The CDR3 DNA follows: TGTGCCACCAGCAGAGATCATTCGGAAGCGGGGGTCTCCAGGGAGCAGTTCTTC.

This sequence joins TRBV11-3 and TRBJ2-7; no clear D. Germline CDR1 SGHNT, CDR2 YENEEA. The CDR3 totals 12 residues. V was shortened by 1 base and J by 6 bases, with 7 bases between the two germline ends. The CDR3 region has the DNA TGTGCCAGCAGCTTAGGGTTGAGCGAGCAGTACTTC. The encoded protein is CASSLGLSEQYF.

This clone was detected only a few times. The genes are TRBV20-1 and TRBJ2-7; D unresolved. Germline-derived CDR1 and CDR2 are DFQATT and SNEGSKA (reference sequence). The CDR3 runs to 11 residues. The V and J ends lost 0 bases and 6 bases respectively, with 6 bases between them. CDR3 sequence reads: CSARDPSEQYF. CDR3 nucleotides: TGCAGTGCTAGAGATCCCTCCGAGCAGTACTTC.

The chain couples TRBV6-5 to TRBJ2-3; 10 nucleotides align to TRBD2. CDR1 is MNHEY, CDR2 SVGAGI, per germline. Unmatched junction bases numbered 7, after V lost 6 bases and J lost 7 bases. This CDR3 has 14 residues. CDR3 loop: CASRRAGGPYTQYF. The CDR3 DNA sequence: TGTGCCAGCAGGAGAGCGGGAGGGCCATATACGCAGTATTTT.

With respect to this clone: The same CDR3 also results from other DNA sequences found in this sample. The V call is TRBV28, the J call TRBJ1-1, with D possibly being TRBD1 (5 bases). The CDR3 sequence is 13 residues long. Trimming took 3 bases from V and 1 from J, leaving 6 bases between them. Germline V gene sequence: CDR1 MDHEN, CDR2 SYDVKM. DNA for the CDR3: TGTGCCAGCAGTTTCCAGGGGAACACTGAAGCTTTCTTT. Its translation is CASSFQGNTEAFF. Drawing the rest from reference TRBV28 and TRBJ1-1, the complete variable domain is DVKVTQSSRYLVKRTGEKVFLECVQDMDHENMFWYRQDPGLGLRLIYFSYDVKMKEKGDIPEGYSVSREKKERFSLILESASTNQTSMYLCASSFQGNTEAFFGQGTRLTVV.

Written as DNA, the CDR3 is TGTGCCAGCAGCTTATATGACAGCGACTCCTACGAGCAGTACTTC. Translating it yields CASSLYDSDSYEQYF. V is TRBV7-8 and J is TRBJ2-7; a possible D gene is TRBD1 (5 bases). The CDR3 loop spans 15 amino acids. From germline, CDR1 is SGHVS and CDR2 FQNEAQ. V was clipped by 2 bases and J by 0 bases, with 11 bases between them.

This sequence joins TRBV5-8 and TRBJ1-2, with D unclear. The CDR3 has 14 amino acids. The germline gives CDR1 SGHTS, CDR2 YDEGEE. Between the trimmed V and J ends, which lost 1 base and 4 bases, there was a span of 11 bases. CDR3 DNA sequence: TGTGCCAGCAGCTTGCGGGTCAGTTCCTATGGCTACACCTTC. Its protein is CASSLRVSSYGYTF.

The chain couples TRBV6-5 to TRBJ1-1, with D uncertain. This CDR3 comprises 14 residues. The V gene lost 2 bases and the J gene lost 0 bases, with 7 bases spanning the gap. CDR1 MNHEY and CDR2 SVGAGI come from the germline V gene. The CDR3 DNA reads as TGTGCCAGCAGTTACAGGAGTATGAACACTGAAGCTTTCTTT. It encodes CASSYRSMNTEAFF.

The rearrangement joins TRBV10-3 to TRBJ1-5; the match to TRBD1 covers 8 bases. The CDR3 runs 15 residues. The germline V gene encodes CDR1 ENHRY and CDR2 SYGVKD. The V and J ends lost 5 bases and 1 base, in that order; junction bases with no gene match: 4. CDR3 residues: CAISPDRGSNQPQHF. The DNA of the CDR3 is TGTGCCATCAGTCCTGACAGGGGCAGCAATCAGCCCCAGCATTTT.

CDR3: CASSLDRGGNQPQHF. Here the CDR3 DNA reads TGCGCCAGCAGCTTGGACAGGGGAGGCAATCAGCCCCAGCATTTT. The J gene is TRBJ1-5, the V gene TRBV5-1, with 7 bases matching TRBD1. There are 15 residues in the CDR3. The trim removed 0 bases at V and 2 bases at J, leaving 2 bases unmatched. CDR1 is SGHRS, CDR2 YFSETQ, per germline. The whole variable domain, filled in from reference TRBV5-1 and TRBJ1-5, reads KAGVTQTPRYLIKTRGQQVTLSCSPISGHRSVSWYQQTPGQGLQFLFEYFSETQRNKGNFPGRFSGRQFSNSRSEMNVSTLELGDSALYLCASSLDRGGNQPQHFGDGTRLSIL.

This chain links TRBV28 with TRBJ1-5; D might be TRBD1 (6 bases). V lost 10 bases, J lost 5 bases, and 12 bases lay in between. Germline values: CDR1 MDHEN, CDR2 SYDVKM. This CDR3 is built from 12 residues. Here the CDR3 DNA reads TGTGCCAACGGACAGTCCCATCAGCCCCAGCATTTT. It translates to CANGQSHQPQHF.

This clone was recorded a few times. The chain is built from TRBV5-4 and TRBJ2-4, with TRBD1 identical over 7 bases. The CDR3 loop spans 13 amino acids. Germline CDR1 SGHNT, CDR2 YYREEE (reference sequence). J lost 11 bases, V lost 1 base, and 6 bases had no gene match. In DNA, the CDR3 is TGTGCCAGCAGCTTGCCGGACAGGCCCCTTCAGTACTTC. Protein sequence: CASSLPDRPLQYF.

This clone was counted between two and nine times. V is TRBV19 and J is TRBJ2-2; perhaps TRBD1 as D (6 bases). The germline gives CDR1 LNHDA, CDR2 SQIVND (reference sequence). This CDR3 has 16 residues. Between the trimmed V and J ends, which lost 6 bases and 2 bases, there was a span of 16 bases. The CDR3: CASRNTGQLNTGELFF. Written as DNA, the CDR3 is TGTGCCAGTAGGAACACCGGACAGCTAAACACCGGGGAGCTGTTTTTT.

Worth noting for this clone: The CDR3 ends on some other residue instead of the conserved phenylalanine or tryptophan, so this is likely a read error. The limits of the CDR3 on the DNA are not certain, so only TCRdb's listed CDR3 is given. The rearrangement joins TRBV19 to TRBJ1-4. CDR1 and CDR2 (germline): LNHDA, SQIVND (reference sequence). The CDR3 extends over 8 residues, inclusive of both ends. The CDR3 reads CASRSRPN.

The chain employs TRBV28 and TRBJ2-5; 8 nucleotides match TRBD1. From germline, CDR1 is MDHEN and CDR2 SYDVKM. The V gene end was trimmed by 6 bases and the J gene end by 5 bases; junction bases not matched to a gene: 5. The CDR3 extends over 13 amino acids. DNA of the CDR3: TGTGCCAGCAGGGGACAGGCCCCGGAGACCCAGTACTTC. Translation: CASRGQAPETQYF.

The gene calls are TRBV11-2 and TRBJ2-7; tentative D call: TRBD1 (6 bases). The CDR3 runs to 15 residues. V dropped 3 bases and J dropped 2 bases, with 14 bases sitting between them. Germline V gene sequence: CDR1 SGHAT, CDR2 FQNNGV. The chain's CDR3 is CASSFREQGPYEQYF. In DNA, the CDR3 is TGTGCCAGCAGCTTCCGAGAGCAGGGGCCCTACGAGCAGTACTTC.